This T cell receptor (beta chain) originates from a study of CD8+CD57+ T cells in acquired aplastic anemia. As for the study in general: Recorded DNA amounts for sorted CD4+ and CD8+ cells had an average of approximately 3 ug. Study results and caveats: Fewer than 35 shared CD8+ CDR3s appeared highly expressed within patients' immunodominant clones.

This clonotype was observed at least ten times. The antigen remains undetermined. With V trimmed by 4 bases and J by 6 bases, 9 bases remained unmatched. The CDR3 totals 17 residues. Germline-derived CDR1 and CDR2 are KGHDR and SFDVKD. The TCR beta profiling, which covered VDJ combination and CDR3 sequence, was carried out using genomic DNA as the template. TCRdb re-derived calls from the reads in MiXCR, one entry per CDR3 protein. Among around 170,000 distinct CDR3 sequences, under 55% were seen once, and the ten largest hold 8% to 10%. Whoever was chosen for sequencing had shown CD8+CD57+ cell expansion by flow cytometry. Severe acquired aplastic anemia was diagnosed in all patients. Sampling of blood occurred while the patients had still received no therapy.

The rearrangement links TRBV24-1 to TRBJ2-1; 12 nucleotides agree with TRBD2. The sequence was collected from a human donor with aplastic anemia. The sequenced sample consisted of sorted CD4+, CD8+, or CD8+CD57+ T cells (not recorded which) from PBMCs. CDR3 loop: CATSDPNLAGGSNEQFF. DNA for the CDR3: TGTGCCACCAGTGACCCGAACCTAGCGGGAGGGAGCAATGAGCAGTTCTTC.